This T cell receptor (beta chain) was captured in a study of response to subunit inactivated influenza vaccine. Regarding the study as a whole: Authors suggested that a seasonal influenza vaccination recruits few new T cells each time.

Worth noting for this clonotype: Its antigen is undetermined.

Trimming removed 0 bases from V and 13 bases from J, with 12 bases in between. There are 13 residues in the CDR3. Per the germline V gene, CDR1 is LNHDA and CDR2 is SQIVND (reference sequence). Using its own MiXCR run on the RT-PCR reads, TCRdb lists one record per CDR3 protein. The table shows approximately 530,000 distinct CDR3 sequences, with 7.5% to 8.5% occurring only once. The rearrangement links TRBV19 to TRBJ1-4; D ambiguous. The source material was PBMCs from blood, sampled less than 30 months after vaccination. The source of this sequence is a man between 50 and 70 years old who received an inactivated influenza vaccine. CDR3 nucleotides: TGTGCCAGTAGTATAGATCTGTTGGGAGGACTGTTTTTT. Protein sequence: CASSIDLLGGLFF.